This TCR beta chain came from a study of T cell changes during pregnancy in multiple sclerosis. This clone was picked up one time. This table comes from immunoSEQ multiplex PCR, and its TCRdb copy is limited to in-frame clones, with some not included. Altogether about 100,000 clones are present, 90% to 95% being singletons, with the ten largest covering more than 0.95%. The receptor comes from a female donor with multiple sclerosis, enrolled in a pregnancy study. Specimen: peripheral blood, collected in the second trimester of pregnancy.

Here the CDR3 reads CASSVDRANYGYTF. CDR3 in DNA: TGCGCCAGCAGCGTAGACAGGGCTAACTATGGCTACACCTTC. The chain couples TRBV5-1 to TRBJ1-2; 7 nucleotides line up with TRBD1. From germline, CDR1 is SGHRS and CDR2 YFSETQ. V shed 4 bases and J 0 bases; nucleotides not matched to a gene: 3. This CDR3 is 14 amino acids long.